The 18 T cell receptor beta chains below come from one sample, sequenced in a study of blood T cell repertoires in COVID-19. Sequencing was performed with immunoSEQ multiplex PCR; in TCRdb, only in-frame clones are kept and a portion is missing. The sample has fewer than 200,000 clones, approximately 90% seen once. Sample: peripheral blood. These receptors all stem from a young man with COVID-19, enrolled during active disease.

On this clone itself: This sample also contains other DNA sequences that code for the same CDR3. The chain recombines TRBV9 with TRBJ2-1; 7 bases are a match to TRBD2. In germline, CDR1 is SGDLS, CDR2 YYNGEE. Trimming at V came to 4 bases and at J to 0 bases, leaving 4 bases not matched to a gene. This CDR3 spans 15 amino acids. This chain's CDR3 is CASSSSGSSYNEQFF. The CDR3 DNA sequence: TGTGCCAGCAGCTCTAGCGGTAGCTCCTACAATGAGCAGTTCTTC.

The chain links TRBV11-2 to TRBJ2-1; 10 nucleotides align to TRBD2. CDR1 and CDR2 from the germline V gene are SGHAT and FQNNGV. CDR3 length: 16 amino acids. V trimming: 3 bases; J trimming: 8 bases; junction bases outside the gene matches: 10. CDR3 protein: CASSFGTSAKGDEQFF. The CDR3 DNA sequence: TGTGCCAGCAGCTTTGGGACTAGCGCAAAAGGGGATGAGCAGTTCTTC.

The genes are TRBV4-3 and TRBJ2-1; TRBD2 matches at 8 bases. The CDR3 loop spans 19 amino acids. CDR1 and CDR2 (germline): LGHNA, YSLEER. Trimming removed 1 base from V and 0 bases from J; junction bases left unmatched: 11. As DNA, the CDR3 is TGCGCCAGCAGCCAAGGGTCTCTAGCGGGTCTGAGCTCCTACAATGAGCAGTTCTTC. Its translation is CASSQGSLAGLSSYNEQFF.

This rearrangement joins TRBV18 to TRBJ2-1, with 13 nucleotides matching TRBD2. Germline CDR1 reads KGHSH; CDR2 reads LQKENI. J gave up 4 bases and V 3 bases, and 3 bases lay outside the gene matches. This CDR3 has 16 amino acids. The CDR3 DNA is TGTGCCAGCTCACCCCCGGGACTAGCGGGGTACAATGAGCAGTTCTTC. Protein: CASSPPGLAGYNEQFF.

The chain recombines TRBV5-4 with TRBJ1-2, with D hard to call. Trimming took off 1 base at V and 5 bases at J, with 15 bases between the two ends. This CDR3 comprises 15 residues. The V gene's germline CDR1 is SGHNT and CDR2 YYREEE (reference sequence). In DNA, the CDR3 is TGTGCCAGCAGCTTGCTCGACACGGATCGGTATGGCTACACCTTC. Protein: CASSLLDTDRYGYTF.

Only one count was recorded for this clone. The chain combines TRBV6-5 with TRBJ2-7, with TRBD1 matching over 7 bases. Trimming removed 7 bases from V and 1 base from J; junction bases left unmatched: 4. This CDR3 has 13 residues. Germline V gene lookup returns CDR1 MNHEY and CDR2 SVGAGI. For the CDR3, the DNA is TGTGCCAGCACGGACAGGTCTTCCTACGAGCAGTACTTC. The encoded protein is CASTDRSSYEQYF.

This clone was recorded only once. The V call is TRBV7-9, the J call TRBJ1-5; 9 bases are a match to TRBD1. The CDR3 totals 17 residues. CDR1 SEHNR and CDR2 FQNEAQ come from the germline V gene (reference sequence). V lost 6 bases, J lost 0 bases, and 9 bases stayed unmatched. The DNA for the CDR3 is TGTGCCAGCAGTTTCGGACAGGGGTTGGCTAGCAATCAGCCCCAGCATTTT. Translation gives CASSFGQGLASNQPQHF.

The DNA for the CDR3 is TGTGCCAGCAGCACGGGACAGGGGGAGACTGAAGCTTTCTTT. It yields the protein CASSTGQGETEAFF. This rearrangement joins TRBV9 to TRBJ1-1, with TRBD1 matching 11 bases. The J segment lost 5 bases and the V segment lost 4 bases, leaving 4 bases of the junction unmatched. Germline CDR1 and CDR2: SGDLS and YYNGEE. This CDR3 comprises 14 residues.

The chain joins TRBV7-9 to TRBJ2-1; possible D gene TRBD2, 6 bases. The germline gives CDR1 SEHNR, CDR2 FQNEAQ (reference sequence). The CDR3 spans 16 residues. Trimming removed 0 bases at V and 0 bases at J, with 9 bases between. The CDR3 DNA reads TGTGCCAGCAGCTTAGCTGAGGGAGGCTCCTACAATGAGCAGTTCTTC. Translated, it gives CASSLAEGGSYNEQFF.

This rearrangement joins TRBV2 to TRBJ1-5; TRBD1 agrees at 8 bases. The germline CDR1 and CDR2 sequences are SNHLY and FYNNEI. V was clipped by 6 bases and J by 6 bases; unmatched bases: 4. The CDR3 spans 13 residues. DNA of the CDR3: TGTGCCAGCAGCGCGACAGGGGCTCAGCCCCAGCATTTT. This encodes CASSATGAQPQHF.

The chain carries TRBV27 and TRBJ2-1; the match to TRBD2 covers 14 bases. The germline V gene has CDR1 MNHEY and CDR2 SMNVEV (reference sequence). Germline trimming cut 4 bases from V and 4 bases from J; bases unmatched to any gene: 6. The CDR3 sequence is 17 residues long. CDR3 residues: CASSSQTSGRGYNEQFF. DNA of the CDR3: TGTGCCAGCAGTTCTCAGACTAGCGGGAGGGGTTACAATGAGCAGTTCTTC.

The J gene is TRBJ1-3, the V gene TRBV5-6, with D unresolved. CDR1 is SGHDT and CDR2 is YYEEEE in the germline V gene. With 0 bases removed from V and 1 base from J, the gap between germline ends came to 5 bases. This CDR3 region has 14 residues. CDR3 loop: CASSLGRSGNTIYF. For the CDR3, the DNA is TGTGCCAGCAGCTTGGGCAGATCTGGAAACACCATATATTTT.

This CDR3 reads CASGPGQGPSDTQYF. The CDR3, as DNA: TGTGCTAGTGGACCGGGACAGGGGCCTTCAGATACGCAGTATTTT. This rearrangement joins TRBV12-5 to TRBJ2-3; 10 bases fit TRBD1. J gave up 4 bases and V 6 bases, and 7 bases lay outside the gene matches. The CDR3 consists of 15 residues. Germline assignment: CDR1 LGHNT and CDR2 FRNRAP.

The V call is TRBV18, the J call TRBJ2-5; TRBD2 aligns across 7 bases. The CDR3 extends over 13 amino acids. The germline gives CDR1 KGHSH, CDR2 LQKENI. Trimming removed 2 bases from V and 4 bases from J; junction bases left unmatched: 1. DNA for the CDR3: TGTGCCAGCTCACCAGGGAGGGGAGAGACCCAGTACTTC. This encodes CASSPGRGETQYF.

The chain couples TRBV19 to TRBJ2-7, with TRBD1 identical over 11 bases. CDR3 length: 14 residues. Germline V gives CDR1 LNHDA, CDR2 SQIVND (reference sequence). The ends lost 5 bases at V and 3 bases at J; junction bases unmatched: 3. The CDR3 here is CASSHGTGGYEQYF. The CDR3, as DNA: TGTGCCAGTAGTCACGGGACAGGGGGCTACGAGCAGTACTTC.

V usage is TRBV10-3 and J usage is TRBJ1-1, with TRBD1 matching 9 bases. The trim removed 3 bases at V and 10 bases at J, leaving 9 bases unmatched. CDR3 size: 14 residues. Per the germline V gene, CDR1 is ENHRY and CDR2 is SYGVKD. The CDR3 DNA reads TGTGCCATCAGTGACCGACGGGACAGGGTAGGAGCTTTCTTT. This gives the protein CAISDRRDRVGAFF.

V is TRBV24-1 and J is TRBJ2-7; D might be TRBD2 (6 bases). Germline values: CDR1 KGHDR, CDR2 SFDVKD. Trimming took off 5 bases at V and 2 bases at J, with 12 bases between the two ends. CDR3 length equals 14 residues. The CDR3 loop reads CATSAGTSTYEQYF. CDR3 nucleotides: TGTGCCACCAGTGCTGGGACTTCTACCTACGAGCAGTACTTC.

The chain carries TRBV3-1 (or the pseudogene TRBV3-2) and TRBJ1-1; D gene unclear. CDR1 and CDR2 from the germline V gene are LGHDT and YNNKEL (reference sequence). Trimming took off 3 bases at V and 1 base at J, with 6 bases between the two ends. CDR3 length: 13 residues. The CDR3 DNA is TGTGCCAGCAGCCACCCTAGGAACACTGAAGCTTTCTTT. It yields the protein CASSHPRNTEAFF.